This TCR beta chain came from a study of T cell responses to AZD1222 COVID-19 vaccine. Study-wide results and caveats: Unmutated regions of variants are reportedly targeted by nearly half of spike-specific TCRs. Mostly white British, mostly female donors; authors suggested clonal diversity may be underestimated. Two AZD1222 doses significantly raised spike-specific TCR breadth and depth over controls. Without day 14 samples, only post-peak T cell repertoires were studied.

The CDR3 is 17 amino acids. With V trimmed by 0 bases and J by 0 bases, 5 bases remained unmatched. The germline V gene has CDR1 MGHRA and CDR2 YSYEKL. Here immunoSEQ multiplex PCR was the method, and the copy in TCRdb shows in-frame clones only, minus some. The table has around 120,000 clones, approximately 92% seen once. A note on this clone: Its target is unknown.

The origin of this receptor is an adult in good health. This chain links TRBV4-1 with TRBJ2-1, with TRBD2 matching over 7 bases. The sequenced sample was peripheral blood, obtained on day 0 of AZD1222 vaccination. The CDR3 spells CASSQDGRGGSYNEQFF. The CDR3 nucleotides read TGCGCCAGCAGCCAAGATGGTCGCGGGGGCTCCTACAATGAGCAGTTCTTC.